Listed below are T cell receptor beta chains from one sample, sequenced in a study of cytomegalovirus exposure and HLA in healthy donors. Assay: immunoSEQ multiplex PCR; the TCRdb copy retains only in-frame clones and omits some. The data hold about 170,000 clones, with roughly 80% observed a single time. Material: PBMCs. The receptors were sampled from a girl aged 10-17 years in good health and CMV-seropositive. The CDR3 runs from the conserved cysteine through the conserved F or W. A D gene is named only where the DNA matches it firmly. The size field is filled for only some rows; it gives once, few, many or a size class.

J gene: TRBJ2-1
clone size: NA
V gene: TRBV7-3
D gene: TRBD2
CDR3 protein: CASSRSGSSYNEQFF
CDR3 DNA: TGTGCCAGCAGCCGGAGCGGGAGCTCCTACAATGAGCAGTTCTTC

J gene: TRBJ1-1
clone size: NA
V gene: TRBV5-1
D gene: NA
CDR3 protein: CASSLVYRHMNTEAFF
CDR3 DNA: TGCGCCAGCAGCTTGGTTTACAGACACATGAACACTGAAGCTTTCTTT

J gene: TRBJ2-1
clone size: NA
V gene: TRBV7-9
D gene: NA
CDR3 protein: CASSFTAGPNNEQFF
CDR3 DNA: TGTGCCAGCAGCTTCACGGCGGGACCAAACAATGAGCAGTTCTTC

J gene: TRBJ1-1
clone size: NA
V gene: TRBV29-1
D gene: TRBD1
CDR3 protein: CSVSGRTGDTEAFF
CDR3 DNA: TGCAGCGTTTCCGGGCGAACAGGGGACACTGAAGCTTTCTTT

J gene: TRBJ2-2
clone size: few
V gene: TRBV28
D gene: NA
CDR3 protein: CASSLEGGDAGELFF
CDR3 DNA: TGTGCCAGCAGTTTAGAGGGCGGCGATGCTGGGGAGCTGTTTTTT

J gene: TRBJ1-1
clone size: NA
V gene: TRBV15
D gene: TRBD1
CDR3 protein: CATSRNRGFTEAFF
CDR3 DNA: TGTGCCACCAGCAGAAACAGGGGGTTCACTGAAGCTTTCTTT

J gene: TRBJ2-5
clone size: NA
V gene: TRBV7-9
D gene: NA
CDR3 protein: CSSSPSRGYQETQYF
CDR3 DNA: TGTTCCAGCAGCCCAAGTAGGGGGTACCAAGAGACCCAGTACTTC

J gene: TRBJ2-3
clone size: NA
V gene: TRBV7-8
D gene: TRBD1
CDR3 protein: CASSSPTGESTDTQYF
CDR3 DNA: TGTGCCAGCAGCTCTCCGACAGGGGAAAGCACAGATACGCAGTATTTT

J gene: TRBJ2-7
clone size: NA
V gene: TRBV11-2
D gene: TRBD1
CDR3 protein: CASSVTGTAIYEQYF
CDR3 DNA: TGTGCCAGCAGCGTTACCGGGACAGCGATTTACGAGCAGTACTTC

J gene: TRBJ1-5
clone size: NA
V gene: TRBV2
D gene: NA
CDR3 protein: CASRLDRVLSQPQHF
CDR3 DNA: TGTGCCAGCAGGCTAGACAGAGTGTTGAGTCAGCCCCAGCATTTT

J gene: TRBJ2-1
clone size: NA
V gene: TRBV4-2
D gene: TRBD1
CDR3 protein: CASSPDRAYNEQFF
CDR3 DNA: TGTGCCAGCAGCCCCGACAGGGCCTACAATGAGCAGTTCTTC

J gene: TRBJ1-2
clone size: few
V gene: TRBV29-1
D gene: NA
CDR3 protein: CSVHPAGGFNYGYTF
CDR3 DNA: TGCAGCGTCCACCCGGCCGGGGGTTTTAACTATGGCTACACCTTC

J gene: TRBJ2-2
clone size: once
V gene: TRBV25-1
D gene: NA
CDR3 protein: CASSELRTANTGELFF
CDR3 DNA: TGTGCCAGCAGTGAATTGAGGACAGCGAACACCGGGGAGCTGTTTTTT

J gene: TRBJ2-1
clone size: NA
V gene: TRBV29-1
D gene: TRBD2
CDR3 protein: CSVERGVGGNNEQFF
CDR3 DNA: TGCAGCGTGGAAAGAGGGGTCGGGGGGAACAATGAGCAGTTCTTC

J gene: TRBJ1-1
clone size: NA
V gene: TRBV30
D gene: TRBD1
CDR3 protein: CAWSGDRVTEAFF
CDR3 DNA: TGTGCCTGGAGTGGGGACAGGGTCACTGAAGCTTTCTTT

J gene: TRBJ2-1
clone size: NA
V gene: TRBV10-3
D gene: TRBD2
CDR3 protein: CAIRTSGRNEQFF
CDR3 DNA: TGTGCCATCAGGACTAGCGGGAGAAATGAGCAGTTCTTC

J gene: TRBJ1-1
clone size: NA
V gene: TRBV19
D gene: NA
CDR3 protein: CASRRQGGTEAFF
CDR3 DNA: TGTGCCAGTAGGCGGCAGGGCGGAACTGAAGCTTTCTTT

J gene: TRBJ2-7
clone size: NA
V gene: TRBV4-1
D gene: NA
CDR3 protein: CASSQEESSYEQYF
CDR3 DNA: TGCGCCAGCAGCCAGGAGGAGAGCTCCTACGAGCAGTACTTC

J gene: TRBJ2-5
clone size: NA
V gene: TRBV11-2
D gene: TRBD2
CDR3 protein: CASSFSTSGSGETQYF
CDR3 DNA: TGTGCCAGCAGCTTCTCAACTAGCGGGAGTGGGGAGACCCAGTACTTC

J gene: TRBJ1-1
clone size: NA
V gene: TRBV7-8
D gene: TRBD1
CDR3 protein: CASSVDRGRETEAFF
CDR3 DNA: TGTGCCAGCAGCGTAGACAGGGGGCGGGAGACTGAAGCTTTCTTT

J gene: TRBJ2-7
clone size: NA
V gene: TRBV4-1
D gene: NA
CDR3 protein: CASSQTDRPDLYEQYF
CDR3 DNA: TGCGCCAGCAGCCAGACAGACAGGCCGGACTTATACGAGCAGTACTTC

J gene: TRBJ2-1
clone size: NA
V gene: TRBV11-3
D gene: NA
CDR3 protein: CASSLDPPAEPQNEQFF
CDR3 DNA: TGTGCCAGCAGCTTAGATCCCCCGGCGGAACCCCAAAATGAGCAGTTCTTC

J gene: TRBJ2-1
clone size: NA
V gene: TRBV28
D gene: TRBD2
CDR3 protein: CASISAGGPENEQFF
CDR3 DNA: TGTGCCAGCATTTCGGCGGGAGGGCCGGAGAATGAGCAGTTCTTC

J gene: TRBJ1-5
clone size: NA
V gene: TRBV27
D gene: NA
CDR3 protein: CASSPKGQFSLGSYSNQPQHF
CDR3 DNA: TGTGCCAGCAGTCCCAAAGGACAGTTCTCACTTGGGAGCTATAGCAATCAGCCCCAGCATTTT

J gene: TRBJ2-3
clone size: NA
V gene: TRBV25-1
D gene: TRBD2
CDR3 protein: CASSDSTSGGPSTDTQYF
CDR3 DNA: TGTGCCAGCAGTGATTCGACTAGCGGGGGACCTAGCACAGATACGCAGTATTTT

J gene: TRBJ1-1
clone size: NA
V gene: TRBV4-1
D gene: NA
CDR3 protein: CASSQPLGPGRREAFF
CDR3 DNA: TGCGCCAGCAGCCAGCCACTTGGGCCGGGCCGGAGGGAAGCTTTCTTT

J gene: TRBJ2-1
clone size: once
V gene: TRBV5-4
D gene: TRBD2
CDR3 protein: CASSSSGGRASYNEQFF
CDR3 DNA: TGTGCCAGCAGCTCCTCCGGCGGGAGGGCCTCCTACAATGAGCAGTTCTTC

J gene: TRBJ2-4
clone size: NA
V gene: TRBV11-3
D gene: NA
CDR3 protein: CASSPGYSYIQYF
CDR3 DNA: TGTGCCAGCAGCCCAGGGTATAGTTACATTCAGTACTTC

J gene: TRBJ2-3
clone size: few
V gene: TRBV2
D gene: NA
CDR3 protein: CASTGQEGSTDTQYF
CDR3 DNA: TGTGCCAGCACAGGGCAGGAGGGTAGCACAGATACGCAGTATTTT

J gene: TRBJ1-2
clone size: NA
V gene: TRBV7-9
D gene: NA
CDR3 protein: CASSSFGQGVGYGYTF
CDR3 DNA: TGTGCCAGCAGCTCATTCGGACAAGGGGTCGGTTATGGCTACACCTTC

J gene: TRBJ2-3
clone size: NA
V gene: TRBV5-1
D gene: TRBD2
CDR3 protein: CASSSEPGPGGDTQYF
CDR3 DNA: TGCGCCAGCAGCTCGGAACCCGGACCCGGGGGGGATACGCAGTATTTT

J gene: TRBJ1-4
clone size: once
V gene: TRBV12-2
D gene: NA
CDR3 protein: CASRLGSHEKLFF
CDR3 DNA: TGTGCAAGTCGCTTAGGGTCACACGAAAAACTGTTTTTT

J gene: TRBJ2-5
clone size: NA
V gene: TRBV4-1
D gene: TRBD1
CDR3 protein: CASSQVAQGARETQYF
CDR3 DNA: TGCGCCAGCAGCCAAGTAGCACAGGGGGCTCGGGAGACCCAGTACTTC

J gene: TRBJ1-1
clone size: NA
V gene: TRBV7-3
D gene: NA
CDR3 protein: CASSSTGNQFEAFF
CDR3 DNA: TGTGCCAGCAGCTCTACAGGGAATCAGTTTGAAGCTTTCTTT

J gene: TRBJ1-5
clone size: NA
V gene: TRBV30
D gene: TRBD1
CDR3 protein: CAWSVRPGQGRNQPQHF
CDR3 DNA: TGTGCCTGGAGTGTACGCCCGGGACAGGGGCGTAATCAGCCCCAGCATTTT

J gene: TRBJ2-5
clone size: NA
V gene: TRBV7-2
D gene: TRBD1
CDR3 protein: CASSGDRAETQYF
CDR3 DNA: TGTGCCAGCAGCGGGGACAGGGCGGAGACCCAGTACTTC

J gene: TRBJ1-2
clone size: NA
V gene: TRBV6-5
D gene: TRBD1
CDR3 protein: CASKDRENYGYTF
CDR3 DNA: TGTGCCAGCAAAGACAGGGAAAACTATGGCTACACCTTC

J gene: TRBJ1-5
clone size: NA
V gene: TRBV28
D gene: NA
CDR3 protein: CAIRLGLGNQPQHF
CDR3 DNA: TGTGCCATCAGACTAGGACTTGGCAATCAGCCCCAGCATTTT

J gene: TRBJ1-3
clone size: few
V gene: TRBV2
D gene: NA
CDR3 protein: CASRQGSGNTIYF
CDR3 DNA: TGTGCCAGCAGACAGGGTTCTGGAAACACCATATATTTT

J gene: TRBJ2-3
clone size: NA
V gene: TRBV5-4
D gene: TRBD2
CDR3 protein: CASSLERGGRSTDTQYF
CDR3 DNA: TGTGCCAGCAGCTTGGAGCGGGGGGGACGGAGCACAGATACGCAGTATTTT